This is a list of T cell receptor beta chains from one sample in a study of T cells in Graves' hyperthyroidism and ophthalmopathy. In TCRdb, the multiplex PCR reads were re-called with MiXCR into one record per CDR3 protein. Of hundreds of thousands of distinct CDR3 sequences in the sample, 46% were seen once. Source material: peripheral blood or thyroid tissue (not recorded which). The receptors were gathered from a woman under 30 with Graves' hyperthyroidism. Both conserved end residues are part of each CDR3. Each record gives: V gene, J gene, D gene, clone size, CDR3 DNA, CDR3 protein. D genes are given only for firm matches. Part of the rows lack a size; the others show once, few, many or a class for expanded clones.

V: TRBV5-5; J: TRBJ1-1; D: -; size: few; DNA: TGTGCCAGCAGTCGCTGGGGGGCAAGGAACACTGAAGCTTTCTTT; CDR3: CASSRWGARNTEAFF
V: TRBV29-1; J: TRBJ2-5; D: TRBD1; size: -; DNA: TGCAGCATCCTGACAGGGGGTTACCTAGAGACCCAGTACTTC; CDR3: CSILTGGYLETQYF
V: TRBV29-1; J: TRBJ1-2; D: -; size: many; DNA: TGCAGCGTTCCTCGGGGGGACATCCACACCTTC; CDR3: CSVPRGDIHTF
V: TRBV6-5; J: TRBJ1-3; D: TRBD1; size: -; DNA: TGTGCCAGCAGTTTATCGTACAGGGGGCGATCTGGAAACACCATATATTTT; CDR3: CASSLSYRGRSGNTIYF
V: TRBV10-2; J: TRBJ1-2; D: -; size: many; DNA: TGCGCCAGCAGCGACACAGGGTCGTCTGGCTACACCTTC; CDR3: CASSDTGSSGYTF
V: TRBV25-1; J: TRBJ1-2; D: TRBD1; size: few; DNA: TGTGCCAGCAGTACGGGACAGGGGGCGAAGGGCTACACCTTC; CDR3: CASSTGQGAKGYTF
V: TRBV19; J: TRBJ1-4; D: -; size: -; DNA: TGTGCCAGCCGGGGGGGCGGAAAACTGTTTTTT; CDR3: CASRGGGKLFF
V: TRBV2; J: TRBJ1-2; D: -; size: many; DNA: TGTGCCAGCAATCACGGGGGGCTCGGCTACACCTTC; CDR3: CASNHGGLGYTF
V: TRBV25-1; J: TRBJ2-7; D: TRBD2; size: many; DNA: TGTGCCAGCAGTGAATTTACTAGCGGAGGCCTCGCGCAGTACTTC; CDR3: CASSEFTSGGLAQYF
V: TRBV25-1; J: TRBJ1-1; D: -; size: -; DNA: TGTGCCAGCAGGGACAGAAATAACACTGAAGCTTTCTTT; CDR3: CASRDRNNTEAFF
V: TRBV10-3; J: TRBJ1-5; D: -; size: many; DNA: TGTGCCATCAGTGACTCGGGCCGCAATCAGCCCCAGCATTTT; CDR3: CAISDSGRNQPQHF
V: TRBV7-2; J: TRBJ1-6; D: TRBD1; size: -; DNA: TGTGCCAGCAGTTCCCGGACAGGGAGATCACCCCTCCACTTT; CDR3: CASSSRTGRSPLHF
V: TRBV2; J: TRBJ2-7; D: -; size: -; DNA: TGTGCCAGCAGTGAAGCGGGGGGCATTCCCTACGAGCAGTACTTC; CDR3: CASSEAGGIPYEQYF
V: TRBV20-1; J: TRBJ1-2; D: -; size: -; DNA: TGCAGTGCCAGTAGCGTAAACTATGGCTACACCTTC; CDR3: CSASSVNYGYTF
V: TRBV20-1; J: TRBJ1-5; D: TRBD1; size: few; DNA: TGCAGTGCTAGAGGACAGGGGGCTAGCAATCAGCCCCAGCATTTT; CDR3: CSARGQGASNQPQHF
V: TRBV29-1; J: TRBJ2-5; D: -; size: once; DNA: TGCAGCAGCCAGGACAGTCTCCAAGAGACCCGGTACTTC; CDR3: CSSQDSLQETRYF